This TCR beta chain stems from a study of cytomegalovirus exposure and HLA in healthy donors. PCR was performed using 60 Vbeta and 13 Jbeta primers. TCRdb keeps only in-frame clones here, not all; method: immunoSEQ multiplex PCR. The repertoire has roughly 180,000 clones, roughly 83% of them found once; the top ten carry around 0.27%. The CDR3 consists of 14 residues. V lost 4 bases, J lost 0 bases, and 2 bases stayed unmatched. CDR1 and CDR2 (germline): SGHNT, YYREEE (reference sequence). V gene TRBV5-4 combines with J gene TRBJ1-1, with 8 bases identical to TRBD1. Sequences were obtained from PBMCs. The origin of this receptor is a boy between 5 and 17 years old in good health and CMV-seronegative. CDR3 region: CASSRTGMNTEAFF. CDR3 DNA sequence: TGTGCCAGCAGCCGGACAGGGATGAACACTGAAGCTTTCTTT. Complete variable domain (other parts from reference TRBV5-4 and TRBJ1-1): ETGVTQSPTHLIKTRGQQVTLRCSSQSGHNTVSWYQQALGQGPQFIFQYYREEENGRGNFPPRFSGLQFPNYSSELNVNALELDDSALYLCASSRTGMNTEAFFGQGTRLTVV.